The rows below give T cell receptor beta chains drawn from one sample of a study of blood T cell repertoires in COVID-19. Profiled with immunoSEQ multiplex PCR; TCRdb holds only in-frame clones, not every one. The sample consists of some 80,000 clones, more than 75% of them appearing once. Source material: peripheral blood. These receptors all come from a man older than 75 with active or convalescent COVID-19. CDR3s include the opening cysteine and the closing phenylalanine or tryptophan. D genes are given only for firm matches. Size is omitted from some rows. Given values are once, few, many or a class for expanded clones.

D: TRBD1; size: -; J: TRBJ1-1; V: TRBV5-1; CDR3: CASSWRGQANTEAFF; DNA: TGCGCCAGCAGCTGGAGGGGACAGGCTAACACTGAAGCTTTCTTT
D: TRBD2; size: -; J: TRBJ2-3; V: TRBV5-5; CDR3: CASSPSRSSGVTSTDTQYF; DNA: TGTGCCAGCAGCCCATCCCGGTCTAGCGGGGTGACTAGCACAGATACGCAGTATTTT
D: -; size: once; J: TRBJ2-3; V: TRBV7-2; CDR3: CASSLGFGGGTDTQYF; DNA: TGTGCCAGCAGCTTAGGGTTCGGGGGAGGCACAGATACGCAGTATTTT
D: TRBD2; size: -; J: TRBJ2-1; V: TRBV6-4; CDR3: CASSPRTSGSFGEQFF; DNA: TGTGCCAGCAGTCCCAGGACTAGCGGGAGTTTCGGTGAGCAGTTCTTC
D: -; size: -; J: TRBJ2-3; V: TRBV7-9; CDR3: CASSLGGADTQYF; DNA: TGTGCCAGCAGCTTAGGTGGAGCAGATACGCAGTATTTT
D: -; size: -; J: TRBJ1-1; V: TRBV5-6; CDR3: CASRAAGRDPPRGTEAFF; DNA: TGTGCCAGCAGAGCAGCGGGAAGGGACCCGCCAAGGGGCACTGAAGCTTTCTTT
D: TRBD2; size: -; J: TRBJ2-1; V: TRBV28; CDR3: CASSLLAGGNEQFF; DNA: TGTGCCAGCAGTTTACTAGCGGGAGGCAATGAGCAGTTCTTC
D: -; size: -; J: TRBJ2-2; V: TRBV24-1; CDR3: CATSVLGVTGELFF; DNA: TGTGCCACCAGTGTTCTCGGGGTGACCGGGGAGCTGTTTTTT
D: TRBD2; size: -; J: TRBJ2-1; V: TRBV7-9; CDR3: CASSLEREDSNEQFF; DNA: TGTGCCAGCAGCTTAGAGCGGGAGGATTCCAATGAGCAGTTCTTC
D: -; size: once; J: TRBJ1-5; V: TRBV6-1; CDR3: CASSENPGSSNQPQHF; DNA: TGTGCCAGCAGTGAAAACCCAGGGTCTAGCAATCAGCCCCAGCATTTT
D: -; size: few; J: TRBJ1-6; V: TRBV5-4; CDR3: CASSLGGGVTSPLHF; DNA: TGTGCCAGCAGCTTGGGTGGGGGCGTAACTTCACCCCTCCACTTT
D: -; size: -; J: TRBJ2-1; V: TRBV7-8; CDR3: CASSPGETYNEQFF; DNA: TGTGCCAGCAGCCCCGGGGAGACTTACAATGAGCAGTTCTTC
D: TRBD1; size: -; J: TRBJ2-1; V: TRBV2; CDR3: CASTPDRGNEQFF; DNA: TGTGCCAGCACCCCCGACAGGGGAAATGAGCAGTTCTTC
D: -; size: -; J: TRBJ2-5; V: TRBV2; CDR3: CASSEQGGQETQYF; DNA: TGTGCCAGCAGTGAACAGGGCGGCCAAGAGACCCAGTACTTC
D: -; size: -; J: TRBJ2-1; V: TRBV5-6; CDR3: CASSLVQPFSSYNEQFF; DNA: TGTGCCAGCAGCTTGGTACAGCCGTTCAGCTCCTACAATGAGCAGTTCTTC
D: -; size: once; J: TRBJ1-6; V: TRBV6-1; CDR3: CASSELTRPQYNSPLHF; DNA: TGTGCCAGCAGTGAATTAACCAGGCCTCAATATAATTCACCCCTCCACTTT
D: -; size: -; J: TRBJ2-5; V: TRBV18; CDR3: CASSPQGKETQYF; DNA: TGTGCCAGCTCACCTCAGGGTAAAGAGACCCAGTACTTC
D: -; size: -; J: TRBJ1-5; V: TRBV19; CDR3: CASRYSNQPQHF; DNA: TGTGCCAGTAGGTATAGCAATCAGCCCCAGCATTTT
D: -; size: -; J: TRBJ2-2; V: TRBV3-1/TRBV3-2; CDR3: CASSQVAGRGKNTGELFF; DNA: TGTGCCAGCAGCCAAGTAGCAGGTAGGGGGAAGAACACCGGGGAGCTGTTTTTT
D: -; size: once; J: TRBJ1-5; V: TRBV21-1; CDR3: CASSRDRGGPVGNQPQHF; DNA: TGTGCCAGCAGCAGGGACAGGGGGGGGCCTGTGGGCAATCAGCCCCAGCATTTT
D: -; size: -; J: TRBJ2-3; V: TRBV7-3; CDR3: CASSLLGATDTQYF; DNA: TGTGCCAGCAGCTTATTGGGGGCAACAGATACGCAGTATTTT
D: -; size: -; J: TRBJ2-2; V: TRBV23-1; CDR3: CASSEAGKWIGELFF; DNA: TGCGCCAGCAGTGAAGCAGGTAAGTGGATCGGGGAGCTGTTTTTT
D: -; size: few; J: TRBJ1-1; V: TRBV7-9; CDR3: CASSPTDHLGTEAFF; DNA: TGTGCCAGCAGCCCTACAGATCACCTGGGCACTGAAGCTTTCTTT
D: -; size: -; J: TRBJ1-3; V: TRBV5-1; CDR3: CASSFAGYGNTIYF; DNA: TGCGCCAGCAGCTTTGCCGGGTATGGAAACACCATATATTTT
D: -; size: -; J: TRBJ2-3; V: TRBV5-6; CDR3: CASSLLRGTPSTDTQYF; DNA: TGTGCCAGCAGCCTACTCAGGGGAACCCCTAGCACAGATACGCAGTATTTT
D: -; size: -; J: TRBJ2-3; V: TRBV6-5; CDR3: CASTRGSITDTQYF; DNA: TGTGCCAGCACCCGGGGGAGTATCACAGATACGCAGTATTTT
D: -; size: -; J: TRBJ2-3; V: TRBV19; CDR3: CASSLGHGSTDTQYF; DNA: TGTGCCAGTAGTTTGGGGCATGGGTCCACAGATACGCAGTATTTT
D: -; size: -; J: TRBJ1-5; V: TRBV18; CDR3: CASSPAGGRYSNQPQHF; DNA: TGTGCCAGCTCACCAGCGGGGGGTCGGTATAGCAATCAGCCCCAGCATTTT
D: TRBD1; size: once; J: TRBJ2-3; V: TRBV7-2; CDR3: CASSLSRGQDTQYF; DNA: TGTGCCAGCAGCTTATCCAGGGGGCAGGATACGCAGTATTTT
D: -; size: few; J: TRBJ1-2; V: TRBV5-1; CDR3: CASSAGTANYGYTF; DNA: TGCGCCAGCAGCGCGGGGACCGCGAACTATGGCTACACCTTC
D: -; size: -; J: TRBJ1-2; V: TRBV19; CDR3: CASSIDRGFYGYTF; DNA: TGTGCCAGTAGTATAGACCGTGGCTTCTATGGCTACACCTTC
D: -; size: -; J: TRBJ1-3; V: TRBV5-8; CDR3: CASSPGHSGNTIYF; DNA: TGTGCCAGCAGCCCAGGACATTCCGGAAACACCATATATTTT
D: TRBD1; size: -; J: TRBJ1-1; V: TRBV3-1/TRBV3-2; CDR3: CASSRNQGAFEAFF; DNA: TGTGCCAGCAGCCGAAATCAGGGGGCGTTTGAAGCTTTCTTT
D: TRBD1; size: -; J: TRBJ1-2; V: TRBV7-2; CDR3: CASSLGRQGNYGYTF; DNA: TGTGCCAGCAGCTTAGGCCGACAGGGCAACTATGGCTACACCTTC
D: -; size: -; J: TRBJ2-3; V: TRBV11-3; CDR3: CASSLERGQGTQYF; DNA: TGTGCCAGCAGCTTAGAACGGGGTCAGGGGACGCAGTATTTT
D: -; size: -; J: TRBJ1-2; V: TRBV2; CDR3: CASSDQGTGGYTF; DNA: TGTGCCAGCAGTGATCAGGGGACGGGAGGCTACACCTTC
D: TRBD2; size: -; J: TRBJ2-5; V: TRBV19; CDR3: CASSRNSGSGQETQYF; DNA: TGTGCCAGTAGCCGTAATAGCGGGAGTGGGCAAGAGACCCAGTACTTC
D: TRBD2; size: -; J: TRBJ2-2; V: TRBV7-8; CDR3: CASSLSGGSGGRTGELFF; DNA: TGTGCCAGCAGCTTATCGGGTGGTAGCGGGGGGCGAACCGGGGAGCTGTTTTTT
D: -; size: -; J: TRBJ1-3; V: TRBV28; CDR3: CASRRSRGATPGNTIYF; DNA: TGTGCCAGCAGACGCTCCCGGGGGGCTACTCCCGGAAACACCATATATTTT
D: -; size: few; J: TRBJ1-2; V: TRBV6-2/TRBV6-3; CDR3: CASSYSNKGKDYGYTF; DNA: TGTGCCAGCAGTTACTCGAATAAGGGGAAGGACTATGGCTACACCTTC
D: TRBD2; size: -; J: TRBJ2-3; V: TRBV5-4; CDR3: CASSLEGTRQFTDTQYF; DNA: TGTGCCAGCAGCTTGGAGGGGACTAGACAATTCACAGATACGCAGTATTTT
D: -; size: -; J: TRBJ1-4; V: TRBV4-2; CDR3: CASSSRLGVNEKLFF; DNA: TGTGCCAGCAGCTCACGGTTAGGGGTTAATGAAAAACTGTTTTTT
D: TRBD1; size: few; J: TRBJ2-1; V: TRBV6-1; CDR3: CASSEWGTGASYNEQFF; DNA: TGTGCCAGCAGTGAATGGGGGACAGGGGCCTCCTACAATGAGCAGTTCTTC
D: -; size: few; J: TRBJ2-1; V: TRBV4-2; CDR3: CASSPTWRSAYNEQFF; DNA: TGTGCCAGCAGCCCTACATGGAGGTCCGCATACAATGAGCAGTTCTTC
D: -; size: few; J: TRBJ2-5; V: TRBV19; CDR3: CASSMGSQETQYF; DNA: TGTGCCAGTAGTATGGGGAGTCAAGAGACCCAGTACTTC
D: TRBD1; size: -; J: TRBJ1-6; V: TRBV19; CDR3: CASSFDRGDSPLHF; DNA: TGTGCCAGTAGTTTTGACAGGGGAGATTCACCCCTCCACTTT
D: TRBD1; size: -; J: TRBJ1-1; V: TRBV11-3; CDR3: CASSKETGLNTEAFF; DNA: TGTGCCAGCAGCAAAGAGACAGGGTTGAACACTGAAGCTTTCTTT
D: TRBD1; size: -; J: TRBJ1-6; V: TRBV7-9; CDR3: CASSRGQGEGYNSPLHF; DNA: TGTGCCAGCAGCCGTGGACAGGGGGAGGGATATAATTCACCCCTCCACTTT
D: -; size: -; J: TRBJ2-3; V: TRBV4-1; CDR3: CASSQADLAGDTQYF; DNA: TGCGCCAGCAGCCAAGCTGATCTCGCAGGGGATACGCAGTATTTT
D: -; size: -; J: TRBJ1-4; V: TRBV5-8; CDR3: CASSLGRVNEKLFF; DNA: TGTGCCAGCAGCTTGGGACGGGTGAATGAAAAACTGTTTTTT